This TCR beta chain was documented in a study of human T cells and chemical hapten exposure. Study-wide context: TCR yields differed between samples (mainly from small differences in pooled library volume).

Sample time point: pre-sensitization, week 0. Sample treatment: therapeutic diphenylcyclopropenone sensitization with weekly scalp DPC. Prior to application of each patch test, blood was drawn. The study's findings and limits: The number of TCRs above 1 in 1000 frequency did not change after DPC sensitization. Relative to control repertoires, expanded TCRs gave rise to significantly more large CDR3 similarity clusters.

The sample holds many counts of this clonotype. The antigen is undetermined. In TCRdb, the RACE reads were re-called with MiXCR into one record per CDR3 protein. Of 65,000 to 90,000 distinct CDR3 sequences listed, approximately 14% are singletons. The material sequenced was whole blood, taken in connection with sensitization to the hapten diphenylcyclopropenone (DPC). The sequence was obtained from a woman aged 50 to 65 with alopecia areata. Some clones in this sample may be carry-over from other donors' samples.

The CDR3 DNA sequence: TGTGCCAGCAGCCCCGGGATAGCGGGAGATCCAGATACGCAGTATTTT. Encoded protein: CASSPGIAGDPDTQYF. This sequence joins TRBV11-2 and TRBJ2-3, with 9 bases matching TRBD2. With V trimmed by 5 bases and J by 4 bases, 10 bases remained unmatched. The length of the CDR3 is 16 residues. CDR1 and CDR2 from the germline V gene are SGHAT and FQNNGV.